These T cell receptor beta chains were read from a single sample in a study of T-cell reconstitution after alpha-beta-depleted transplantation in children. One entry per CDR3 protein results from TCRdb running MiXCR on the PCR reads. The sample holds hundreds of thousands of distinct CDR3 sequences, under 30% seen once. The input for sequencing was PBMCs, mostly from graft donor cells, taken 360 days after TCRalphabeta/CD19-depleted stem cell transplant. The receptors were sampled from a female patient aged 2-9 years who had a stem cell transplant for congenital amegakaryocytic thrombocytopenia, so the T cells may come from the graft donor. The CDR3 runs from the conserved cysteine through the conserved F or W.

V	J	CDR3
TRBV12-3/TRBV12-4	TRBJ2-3	CASSLRQTDTQYF
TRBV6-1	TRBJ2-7	CASTRVRENFYEQYF
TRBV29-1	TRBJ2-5	CSVWGLAKKETQYF
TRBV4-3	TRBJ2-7	CASSQDVRGAYEQYF
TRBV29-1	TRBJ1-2	CSVTGRANYGYTF
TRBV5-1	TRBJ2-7	CASSRTDGTGGSYEQYF
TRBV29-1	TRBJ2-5	CSVTGTEEETQYF
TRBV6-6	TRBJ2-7	CASSFLGSYEQYF
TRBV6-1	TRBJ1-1	CASRTRQKNTEAFF
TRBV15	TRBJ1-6	CAADRGASPLHF
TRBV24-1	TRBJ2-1	CATSDRPGQGGGEQFF
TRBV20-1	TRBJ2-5	CSARDRETQYF
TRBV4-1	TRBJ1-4	CASSHQDRIEKLFF
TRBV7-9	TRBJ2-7	CASSRTPSYEQYF
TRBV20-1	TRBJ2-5	CSARRAGLAGGPQETQYF
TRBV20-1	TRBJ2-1	CSARLPLGVAENYNEQFF
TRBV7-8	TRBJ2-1	CASSLLAGPFSYNEQFF
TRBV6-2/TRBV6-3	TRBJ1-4	CASSYSSRGKLFF
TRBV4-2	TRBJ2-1	CASSQDYGSGEQFF
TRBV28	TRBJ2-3	CASSSPGRTDTQYF
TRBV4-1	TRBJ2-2	CASSQVVRDTGELFF
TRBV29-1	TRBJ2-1	CSGHGTRTSYNEQFF
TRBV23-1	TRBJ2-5	CASSQRRGHGGFETQYF
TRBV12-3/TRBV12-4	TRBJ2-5	CASSNSGEEETQYF
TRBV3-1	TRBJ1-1	CASSTRGGRDNTEAFF
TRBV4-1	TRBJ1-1	CASSQETSRFAEAFF
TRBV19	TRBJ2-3	CASSPFPGTSTDTQYF
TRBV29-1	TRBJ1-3	CSVALSGLGNTIYF
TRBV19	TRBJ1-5	CASTENGNQPQHF
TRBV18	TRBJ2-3	CASSPRGDGATDTQYF
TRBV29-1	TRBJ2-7	CSVGGRTYEQYF
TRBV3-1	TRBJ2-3	CASSQDLGTRRSNTQYF
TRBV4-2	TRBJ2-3	CASSQDRGHTQYF
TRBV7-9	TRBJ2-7	CASSFDVAYEQYF
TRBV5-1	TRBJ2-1	CASSSPGEAHEQFF
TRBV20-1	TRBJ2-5	CSASEGGAQETQYF
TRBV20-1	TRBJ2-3	CSAVVAGRKSTDTQYF
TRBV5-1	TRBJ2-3	CASSLGQEKDTQYF
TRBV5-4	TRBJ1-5	CASSLGPDQPQHF
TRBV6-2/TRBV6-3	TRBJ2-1	CASSLRDSRYYNEQFF
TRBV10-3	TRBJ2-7	CAISESAGPYEQYF